This record covers a single T cell receptor (beta chain). As yet, its antigen is unknown. The data derive from a study of persistence of HIV-infected CD4 T cells. Across the whole study: Blood samples, up to roughly 200 mL, came from multiple time points, except two leukapheresis donors sampled once. Overall study findings and caveats: TCRbeta richness was lower in CMV- and Gag-responding cells than in anti-CD3/anti-CD28-responding cells.

The libraries were made with immunoSEQ version 4 in survey mode. The repertoire was sequenced with immunoSEQ multiplex PCR; TCRdb's copy has only in-frame clones and lacks some. The repertoire holds around 45,000 clones, with 91% as singletons. Cells were stimulated nonspecifically with anti-CD3/anti-CD28 magnetic beads. CD4+ T cells upregulating both CD40 ligand and CD69 were sorted as responding cells. Undetectable plasma HIV-1 RNA below 50 copies/mL lasted at least 4 years. Stimulated PBMCs had first been depleted of CD8+ T cells. The CDR3 is made up of 15 amino acids. V was clipped by 7 bases and J by 6 bases; unmatched bases: 12. CDR1 is MNHEY and CDR2 is SVGAGI in the germline V gene.

The sample here was CD4+ T cells sorted from PBMCs after approximately 20-hour stimulation, taken from a patient who received antiretroviral therapy. This rearrangement joins TRBV6-5 to TRBJ2-1; 7 nucleotides line up with TRBD1. This sequence originates from an adult man with HIV who was CMV-seropositive. In DNA, the CDR3 is TGTGCCAGCACCGAATTGGGGGCAGGGGGCAATGAGCAGTTCTTC. Translating gives CASTELGAGGNEQFF.